This T cell receptor beta chain derives from a study of T cells in Graves' hyperthyroidism and ophthalmopathy. This clonotype was picked up many times. Amplification yielded TCR beta CDR3 regions, with RNA transcripts as the source. First-round RT-PCR targeting the TCR CDR3 was performed with the HTBI primer set. TCRdb re-called the multiplex PCR reads through MiXCR, storing one row per CDR3 protein. The repertoire holds approximately 710,000 distinct CDR3 sequences, with around 16% as singletons. The CDR3 spans 14 residues. V lost 7 bases and J 4 bases, leaving 15 bases between the germline ends. Looked up from germline, CDR1 is MDHEN and CDR2 is SYDVKM.

The sequence derives from a man between 45 and 60 years old with Graves' hyperthyroidism. V is TRBV28 and J is TRBJ2-3, with D perhaps matching TRBD1 (6 bases). Sequenced input: blood. CDR3 DNA: TGTGCCAGCACTCAGGGGCGTCGCGCAGATACGCAGTATTTT. Its protein is CASTQGRRADTQYF.